This T cell receptor beta chain was identified during a study of T cells in Graves' hyperthyroidism and ophthalmopathy. The source material, RNA transcripts, was used to amplify TCR beta CDR3 regions. TCR CDR3 regions were first amplified by RT-PCR with HTBI primers. TCRdb analysed the multiplex PCR reads with MiXCR anew, one entry per CDR3 protein. The sample yields under 250,000 distinct CDR3 sequences, approximately 17% seen once. About this clonotype itself: The antigen is undetermined.

Study-level findings and limits: The model identified upcoming ophthalmopathy a median approximately 6.4 months ahead of onset.

The CDR3 sequence is 13 residues long. V gave up 10 bases and J gave up 3 bases, with 15 bases separating them. CDR1 and CDR2 from the germline V gene are ENHRY and SYGVKD. Diagnostic decisions used clinical symptoms, serum thyroxine and TRAb, thyroid ultrasound and orbital computed tomography. The sequencing input was blood. This TCR was recovered from a man aged 50 to 59 with Graves' hyperthyroidism. The V and J genes are TRBV10-3 and TRBJ1-1; D uncertain. Here the CDR3 reads CASHGSLDTEAFF. CDR3 nucleotide sequence: TGTGCCAGTCACGGCAGTCTGGACACTGAAGCTTTCTTT.